This T cell receptor (beta chain) was observed in a study of cytomegalovirus exposure and HLA in healthy donors. The overall study: The early release's HLA-typed donors yielded approximately 85 million unique TCRs. Study findings and constraints: In a later analysis, 16,951 TCR beta sequences were associated with HLA alleles at 0.05 false discovery rate.

Comments on this clone: Its target is unknown.

The PCR was carried out with 60 Vbeta primers and 13 Jbeta primers. Per the study methods: Among the unique TCR beta chains that a later analysis counted, roughly 80 million in all, about 11 million were shared. Produced via immunoSEQ multiplex PCR; TCRdb's table is partial and in-frame only. That table furnishes V, J and clone size, whereas the DNA furnished D and trimming. Here the sample spans around 120,000 clones, 55% to 75% being singletons. Germline V lookup: CDR1 SQVTM, CDR2 ANQGSEA. This CDR3 comprises 12 residues. V dropped 7 bases and J dropped 3 bases, with 12 bases sitting between them. This chain joins TRBV29-1 and TRBJ2-5, with D possibly matching TRBD2 (5 bases). The sample taken for sequencing was PBMCs. This TCR came from a human donor in good health. DNA for the CDR3: TGCAGCGCTGGCCCAGCGGAAGAGACCCAGTACTTC. It yields the protein CSAGPAEETQYF. Drawing the rest from reference TRBV29-1 and TRBJ2-5, the complete variable domain is SAVISQKPSRDICQRGTSLTIQCQVDSQVTMMFWYRQQPGQSLTLIATANQGSEATYESGFVIDKFPISRPNLTFSTLTVSNMSPEDSSIYLCSAGPAEETQYFGPGTRLLVL.